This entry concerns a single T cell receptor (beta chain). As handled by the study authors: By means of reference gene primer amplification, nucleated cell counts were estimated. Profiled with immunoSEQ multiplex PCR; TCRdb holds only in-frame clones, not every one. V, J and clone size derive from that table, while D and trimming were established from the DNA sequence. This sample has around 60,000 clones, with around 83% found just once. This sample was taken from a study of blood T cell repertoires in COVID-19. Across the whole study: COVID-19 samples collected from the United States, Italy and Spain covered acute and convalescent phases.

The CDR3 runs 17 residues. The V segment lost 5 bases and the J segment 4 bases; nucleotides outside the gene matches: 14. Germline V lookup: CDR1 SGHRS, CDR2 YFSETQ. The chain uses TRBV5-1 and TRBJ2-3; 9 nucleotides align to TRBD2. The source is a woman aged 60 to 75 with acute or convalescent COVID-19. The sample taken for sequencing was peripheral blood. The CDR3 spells CASRPPGKAGGADTQYF. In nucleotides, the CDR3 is TGCGCCAGCAGACCCCCAGGGAAGGCGGGGGGGGCAGATACGCAGTATTTT. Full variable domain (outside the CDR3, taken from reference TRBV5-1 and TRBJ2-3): KAGVTQTPRYLIKTRGQQVTLSCSPISGHRSVSWYQQTPGQGLQFLFEYFSETQRNKGNFPGRFSGRQFSNSRSEMNVSTLELGDSALYLCASRPPGKAGGADTQYFGPGTRLTVL.